Below, 15 T cell receptor beta chains from the same sample are listed, as sequenced in a study of metastatic and nonmetastatic thyroid tumors. With MiXCR, TCRdb called clones anew from the PCR reads. The sample lists 10,000 to 15,000 clones, under 30% occurring once. Prior to thyroid surgery, none of the patients had received any treatment. The specimen sequenced was tumor tissue. Source of these receptors: a female donor with papillary thyroid cancer or a benign thyroid nodule (not recorded which). Some clones in this sample may be carry-over from other donors' samples.

This clone was observed a handful of times. The chain has TRBV3-1 and TRBJ2-1; 9 positions agree with TRBD2. The V and J ends lost 0 bases and 13 bases, in that order; junction bases with no gene match: 7. Per the germline V gene, CDR1 is LGHDT and CDR2 is YNNKEL (reference sequence). The CDR3 consists of 14 residues. CDR3 protein: CASSQEAGGPGQFF. For the CDR3, the DNA is TGTGCCAGCAGCCAAGAGGCGGGAGGGCCTGGTCAGTTCTTC.

This clone was seen only a few times. CDR3 nucleotide sequence: TGTGCCAGCACCGGGGACAGGGTCGGCTACACCTTC. Residues: CASTGDRVGYTF. The chain carries TRBV6-1 and TRBJ1-2; TRBD1 aligns across 9 bases. Germline V gene data show CDR1 as MNHNS and CDR2 as SASEGT. The CDR3 runs 12 residues. V trimming: 7 bases; J trimming: 8 bases; junction bases outside the gene matches: 5.

This clone was observed a few times. In nucleotides, the CDR3 is TGTGCCAGCAGCCACAGGGGAATAAGTTCGGAGACCCAGTACTTC. This sequence encodes CASSHRGISSETQYF. The J gene is TRBJ2-5, the V gene TRBV6-2 or TRBV6-3; 7 nucleotides match TRBD1. The CDR3 spans 15 residues. V gave up 6 bases and J gave up 5 bases; unmatched junction bases: 12. Germline-derived CDR1 and CDR2 are MNHEY and SVGEGT.

The gene calls are TRBV7-2 and TRBJ2-1; D uncertain. Trimming cost V 7 bases and J 8 bases, with 15 bases left between them. This CDR3 spans 13 amino acids. Germline CDR1 and CDR2: SGHTA and FQGNSA. The CDR3 nucleotides read TGTGCCAGCACCGCTTCCCCCGGCGATGAGCAGTTCTTC. Its translation is CASTASPGDEQFF.

The chain combines TRBV30 with TRBJ1-1, with D uncertain. CDR1 is GTSNPN, CDR2 SVGIG, per germline (reference sequence). Trimming shortened V by 0 bases and J by 2 bases, and 7 bases separated the two germline ends. This CDR3 is 13 amino acids long. CDR3 nucleotide sequence: TGTGCCTGGAGTGTACGGGCAAACACTGAAGCTTTCTTT. Its protein is CAWSVRANTEAFF.

In this sample, this clone turned up many times. This chain connects TRBV20-1 to TRBJ2-1; TRBD2 agrees at 10 bases. Germline CDR1 reads DFQATT; CDR2 reads SNEGSKA (reference sequence). The CDR3 covers 15 residues. Trimming cost V 2 bases and J 4 bases; bases outside gene matches: 5. The CDR3 reads CSARRASGGYNEQFF. CDR3 sequence (DNA): TGCAGTGCTAGAAGGGCTAGCGGGGGATACAATGAGCAGTTCTTC.

A few counts support this clone. V is TRBV6-2 or TRBV6-3 and J is TRBJ1-5, with D unclear. The ends were cut back, 5 bases at V and 0 bases at J, with 8 bases in the middle. The CDR3 extends over 14 amino acids. The germline V gene has CDR1 MNHEY and CDR2 SVGEGT. The chain's CDR3 is CASSEDYSNQPQHF. Written as DNA, the CDR3 is TGTGCCAGCAGTGAGGACTATAGCAATCAGCCCCAGCATTTT.

The V and J genes are TRBV11-2 and TRBJ1-6, with 8 bases aligning to TRBD1. The V gene end was trimmed by 7 bases and the J gene end by 8 bases; junction bases not matched to a gene: 7. Germline V CDR1 and CDR2: SGHAT, FQNNGV. The CDR3 loop spans 14 amino acids. CDR3: CASTRDRGDSPLHF. The CDR3 DNA sequence: TGTGCCAGCACCCGAGACAGGGGTGATTCACCCCTCCACTTT.

This clone was counted ten times or more. The J gene is TRBJ1-1, the V gene TRBV3-1; D gene uncertain. Germline lookup yields CDR1 LGHDT and CDR2 YNNKEL (reference sequence). The CDR3 is 14 amino acids. The V end lost 4 bases, the J end lost 4 bases, and 13 bases lay between the germline ends. The CDR3 sequence is CASSRGGEGTEAFF. In DNA, the CDR3 is TGTGCCAGCAGCCGCGGTGGGGAGGGCACTGAAGCTTTCTTT.

The chain carries TRBV20-1 and TRBJ2-2; 8 bases align to TRBD2. This CDR3 has 15 amino acids. V shed 2 bases and J 7 bases; nucleotides not matched to a gene: 9. Germline-derived CDR1 and CDR2 are DFQATT and SNEGSKA (reference sequence). The CDR3 nucleotides are TGCAGTGCTAGAAAAGCGGGGGTGGGGAGCGGGGAGCTGTTTTTT. It codes for CSARKAGVGSGELFF.

The chain is built from TRBV30 and TRBJ2-7; TRBD2 aligns across 11 bases. Germline-derived CDR1 and CDR2 are GTSNPN and SVGIG (reference sequence). Trimming at V came to 4 bases and at J to 3 bases, leaving 2 bases not matched to a gene. This CDR3 is built from 13 residues. CDR3: CAWTSGRFYEQYF. CDR3 bases: TGTGCCTGGACTAGCGGGAGGTTCTACGAGCAGTACTTC.

Ten or more counts support this clone. The chain couples TRBV5-5 to TRBJ2-2; 10 bases are shared with TRBD2. Germline V gene sequence: CDR1 SGHKS, CDR2 YYEKEE (reference sequence). The V segment lost 5 bases and the J segment 1 base; nucleotides outside the gene matches: 5. There are 16 residues in the CDR3. CDR3 loop: CASSPRTSGNTGELFF. The CDR3 region has the DNA TGTGCCAGCAGTCCCCGGACTAGCGGGAACACCGGGGAGCTGTTTTTT.

This clone was seen a few times. Here the CDR3 omits its conserved ending phenylalanine or tryptophan, so a read error is the likely source. The chain recombines TRBV25-1 with TRBJ2-4, with TRBD2 as a possible D gene (6 bases). Germline V gene lookup returns CDR1 MGHDK and CDR2 SYGVNS. This CDR3 region has 20 residues. Trimming left V 1 base short and J 1 base short, with 23 bases between. The CDR3, as DNA: TGTGCCAGCAGTGAATTCCCCGGGCCTAGCGCTGGGCCGGCCAAAAACATTCAGTACCTC. Translation: CASSEFPGPSAGPAKNIQYL.

This clone was seen repeatedly, ten times or more. The rearrangement links TRBV7-9 to TRBJ2-6, with no clear D. Trimming pared 2 bases from V and 1 base from J, leaving 6 bases between. CDR3 length: 15 amino acids. Germline-derived CDR1 and CDR2 are SEHNR and FQNEAQ (reference sequence). This CDR3 is CASSLKLSGANVLTF. Here the CDR3 DNA reads TGTGCCAGCAGCTTAAAGTTGTCTGGGGCCAACGTCCTGACTTTC.

This clone is labeled as large. V is TRBV7-8 and J is TRBJ2-7, with 10 positions matching TRBD2. There are 16 residues in the CDR3. CDR1 and CDR2 (germline): SGHVS, FQNEAQ. The trim removed 5 bases at V and 2 bases at J, leaving 9 bases unmatched. The DNA for the CDR3 is TGTGCCAGCAGCCCCTATAGCGGGGGGATTACCTACGAGCAGTACTTC. Its protein product is CASSPYSGGITYEQYF.